One and the same sample provided the 16 T cell receptor beta chains below, sequenced in a study of T cell changes during pregnancy in multiple sclerosis. Some clones are missing from TCRdb's copy, which holds only in-frame ones; the method was immunoSEQ multiplex PCR. In the table there are roughly 66,000 clones, about nine tenths of which are singletons. This sample comprised peripheral blood, obtained in the first trimester of pregnancy. All receptors derive from a female donor with multiple sclerosis, enrolled in a pregnancy study.

In this sample, this clone turned up a few times. The genes are TRBV6-5 and TRBJ2-7; 8 bases fit TRBD2. Per the germline V gene, CDR1 is MNHEY and CDR2 is SVGAGI. The V gene end was trimmed by 11 bases and the J gene end by 4 bases; junction bases not matched to a gene: 7. CDR3 length equals 12 residues. CDR3 loop: CAVGASGYEQYF. CDR3 in DNA: TGTGCCGTTGGGGCTAGCGGGTACGAGCAGTACTTC.

The rearrangement uses TRBV11-2 and TRBJ2-5, with 7 positions matching TRBD2. Germline V lookup: CDR1 SGHAT, CDR2 FQNNGV. This CDR3 contains 16 residues. J lost 9 bases, V lost 2 bases, and 15 bases had no gene match. As DNA, the CDR3 is TGTGCCAGCAGCTTATTGGCGGGAGCTGGGCAAAGGGCCCAGTACTTC. Amino acids: CASSLLAGAGQRAQYF.

The chain links TRBV5-1 to TRBJ2-1; D possibly corresponds to TRBD1 (7 bases). The germline V and J ends were trimmed by 2 bases and 2 bases, with 11 bases remaining between them. The CDR3 consists of 15 residues. Per the germline V gene, CDR1 is SGHRS and CDR2 is YFSETQ. The CDR3 DNA sequence: TGCGCCAGCAGCTTCGGAGGGGGCGCCTACAATGAGCAGTTCTTC. This gives the protein CASSFGGGAYNEQFF.

The V gene is TRBV30, the J gene TRBJ2-7, with 11 bases aligning to TRBD2. V lost 3 bases to trimming and J lost 7 bases; unmatched junction nucleotides: 11. The CDR3 is made up of 15 amino acids. Germline-derived CDR1 and CDR2 are GTSNPN and SVGIG (reference sequence). CDR3 sequence (DNA): TGTGCCTGGAGACCCCAGGGACTAGCGGTACAGGAGCAGTACTTC. Translating gives CAWRPQGLAVQEQYF.

J is TRBJ2-3 and V is TRBV5-1; 11 nucleotides align to TRBD1. V trimming: 4 bases; J trimming: 0 bases; junction bases outside the gene matches: 16. CDR3 length: 20 residues. Germline assignment: CDR1 SGHRS and CDR2 YFSETQ. In DNA form, the CDR3 reads TGCGCCAGCAGCAAAGATCCTCCGGACAGGGGGCGTACTAGCACAGATACGCAGTATTTT. It encodes CASSKDPPDRGRTSTDTQYF.

A single count supports this clone. The genes are TRBV6-5 and TRBJ2-3; 10 nucleotides align to TRBD2. With V trimmed by 2 bases and J by 4 bases, 6 bases remained unmatched. The CDR3 loop spans 16 amino acids. CDR1 is MNHEY and CDR2 is SVGAGI in the germline V gene. The CDR3 DNA sequence: TGTGCCAGCAGTTACAGGAGCGGGGGGGGATCAGATACGCAGTATTTT. Amino acid sequence: CASSYRSGGGSDTQYF.

The chain couples TRBV2 to TRBJ1-2; no definite D call. The CDR3 contains 13 residues. Germline V gene lookup returns CDR1 SNHLY and CDR2 FYNNEI. V lost 6 bases, J lost 7 bases, and 15 bases lay in between. The CDR3 is CASSIRGQFGYTF. CDR3 nucleotides: TGTGCCAGCAGCATACGAGGGCAATTTGGCTACACCTTC. The full variable domain, completed using reference TRBV2 and TRBJ1-2, is EPEVTQTPSHQVTQMGQEVILRCVPISNHLYFYWYRQILGQKVEFLVSFYNNEISEKSEIFDDQFSVERPDGSNFTLKIRSTKLEDSAMYFCASSIRGQFGYTFGSGTRLTVV.

V and J are TRBV10-3 and TRBJ2-5; tentatively, D is TRBD1 (6 bases). The CDR3 consists of 12 residues. Germline loops: CDR1 ENHRY, CDR2 SYGVKD. V lost 3 bases, J lost 9 bases, and 11 bases lay in between. As DNA, the CDR3 is TGTGCCATCAGTGAAGGGGGTATGTCCCAGTACTTC. Its protein product is CAISEGGMSQYF.

This chain connects TRBV7-9 to TRBJ2-1, with D perhaps matching TRBD1 (6 bases). Trimming took off 1 base at V and 5 bases at J, with 15 bases between the two ends. This CDR3 is 16 amino acids long. CDR1 and CDR2 from the germline V gene are SEHNR and FQNEAQ (reference sequence). CDR3 amino acids: CASSLDTGLGDNEQFF. CDR3 bases: TGTGCCAGCAGCTTAGACACAGGGCTGGGAGACAATGAGCAGTTCTTC.

V gene TRBV19 combines with J gene TRBJ1-5; D uncertain. This CDR3 contains 15 residues. Germline V gene sequence: CDR1 LNHDA, CDR2 SQIVND (reference sequence). The V end was cut by 7 bases, the J end by 5 bases, with 18 bases between. This CDR3 reads CASTSPGGKDQPQHF. The CDR3 nucleotides are TGTGCCAGTACCTCCCCGGGAGGGAAGGATCAGCCCCAGCATTTT.

This clone was found a few times. One end of the junction is discordant with germline, which a read error may explain. This chain uses TRBV5-5 with TRBJ2-2, with D possibly matching TRBD2 (5 bases). Per germline, CDR1 SGHKS and CDR2 YYEKEE (reference sequence). This CDR3 contains 15 residues. CDR3 sequence (DNA): TGCGCCAGCAGCCAATATGAGGGAAGCACCGGGGAGCTGTTTTTT. Its protein product is CASSQYEGSTGELFF.

The chain links TRBV29-1 to TRBJ1-1; perhaps TRBD1 as D (5 bases). The CDR3 is 15 residues long. Germline assignment: CDR1 SQVTM and CDR2 ANQGSEA. V was pared by 4 bases and J by 0 bases, with 15 bases between. The CDR3 DNA reads as TGCAGCGTTGTACAGGCAAAGGTTTTGAACACTGAAGCTTTCTTT. It codes for CSVVQAKVLNTEAFF.

The V call is TRBV7-3, the J call TRBJ2-1; 8 bases line up with TRBD2. This CDR3 region has 19 residues. Unmatched junction bases numbered 18, after V lost 5 bases and J lost 3 bases. The germline V gene encodes CDR1 SGHTA and CDR2 FQGTGA. The chain's CDR3 is CASSKEPRFAGGSYNEQFF. CDR3 coding DNA: TGTGCCAGCAGCAAGGAGCCGCGGTTTGCGGGAGGAAGCTACAATGAGCAGTTCTTC.

CDR3: CASSFGYRAAFNEQFF. The CDR3 nucleotides are TGTGCCAGCAGCTTTGGATACAGGGCTGCTTTCAATGAGCAGTTCTTC. The genes are TRBV5-6 and TRBJ2-1; D is perhaps TRBD1 (6 bases). Germline-derived CDR1 and CDR2 are SGHDT and YYEEEE. Trimming stripped 2 bases from V and 6 bases from J, with 18 bases between. The CDR3 runs to 16 residues.

The genes are TRBV27 and TRBJ2-7; 8 nucleotides match TRBD2. V shed 2 bases, J shed 2 bases, and the junction held 5 bases outside the gene matches. This CDR3 has 15 residues. The V gene's germline CDR1 is MNHEY and CDR2 SMNVEV (reference sequence). CDR3 amino acids: CASSLRASGPYEQYF. The CDR3 DNA sequence: TGTGCCAGCAGTTTAAGGGCTAGCGGGCCCTACGAGCAGTACTTC.

This CDR3 reads CASSLLAGSDEQYF. The CDR3, as DNA: TGTGCCAGCAGCCTCCTAGCGGGATCCGACGAGCAGTACTTC. The gene calls are TRBV7-3 and TRBJ2-7, with 9 nucleotides matching TRBD2. Looked up from germline, CDR1 is SGHTA and CDR2 is FQGTGA. V lost 5 bases, J lost 5 bases, and 7 bases stayed unmatched. CDR3 size: 14 residues.